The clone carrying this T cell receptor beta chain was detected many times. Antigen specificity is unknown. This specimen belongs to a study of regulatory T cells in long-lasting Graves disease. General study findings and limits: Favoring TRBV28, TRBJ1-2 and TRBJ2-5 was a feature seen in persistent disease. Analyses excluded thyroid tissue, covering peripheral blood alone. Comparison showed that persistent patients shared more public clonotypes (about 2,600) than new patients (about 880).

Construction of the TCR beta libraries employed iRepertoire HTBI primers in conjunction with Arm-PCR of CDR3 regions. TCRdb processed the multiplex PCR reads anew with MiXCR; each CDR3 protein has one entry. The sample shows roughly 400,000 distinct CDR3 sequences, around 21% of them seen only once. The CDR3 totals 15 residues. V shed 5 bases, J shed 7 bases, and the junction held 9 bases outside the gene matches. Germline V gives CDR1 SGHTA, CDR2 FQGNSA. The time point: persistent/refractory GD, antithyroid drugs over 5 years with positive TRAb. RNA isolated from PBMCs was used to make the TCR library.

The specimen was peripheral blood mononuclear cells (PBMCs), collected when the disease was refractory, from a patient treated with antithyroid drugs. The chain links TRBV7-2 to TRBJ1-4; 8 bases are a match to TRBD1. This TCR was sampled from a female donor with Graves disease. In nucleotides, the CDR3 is TGTGCCAGCAGCCCCTGGACAGGGAGAGGTGAAAAACTGTTTTTT. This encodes CASSPWTGRGEKLFF.